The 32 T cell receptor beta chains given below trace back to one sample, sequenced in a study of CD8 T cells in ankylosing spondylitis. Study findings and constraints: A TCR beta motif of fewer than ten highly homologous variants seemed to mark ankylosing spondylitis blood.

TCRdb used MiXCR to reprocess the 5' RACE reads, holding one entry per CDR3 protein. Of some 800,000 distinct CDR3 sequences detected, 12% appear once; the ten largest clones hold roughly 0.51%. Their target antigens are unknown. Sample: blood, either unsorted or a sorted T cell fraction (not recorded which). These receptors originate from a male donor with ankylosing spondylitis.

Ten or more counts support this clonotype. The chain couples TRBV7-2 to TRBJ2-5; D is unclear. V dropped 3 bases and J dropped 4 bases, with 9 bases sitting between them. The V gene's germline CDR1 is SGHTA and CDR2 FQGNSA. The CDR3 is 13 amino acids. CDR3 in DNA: TGTGCCAGCAGCTTGTCCCCGCGAGAGACCCAGTACTTC. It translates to CASSLSPRETQYF.

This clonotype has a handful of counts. CDR3 residues: CAITTGTGRYEQYF. CDR3 nucleotide sequence: TGTGCCATCACTACAGGGACAGGACGCTACGAGCAGTACTTC. V gene TRBV10-3 combines with J gene TRBJ2-7; 8 nucleotides agree with TRBD1. V lost 7 bases to trimming and J lost 3 bases; unmatched junction nucleotides: 8. CDR1 is ENHRY, CDR2 SYGVKD, per germline. The CDR3 has 14 residues.

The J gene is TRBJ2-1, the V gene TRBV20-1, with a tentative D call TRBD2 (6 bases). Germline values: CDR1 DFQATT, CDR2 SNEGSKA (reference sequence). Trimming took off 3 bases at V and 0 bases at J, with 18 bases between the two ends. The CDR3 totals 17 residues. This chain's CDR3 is CSARISKRVSSYNEQFF. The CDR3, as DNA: TGCAGTGCTAGGATCTCCAAGCGGGTCAGCTCCTACAATGAGCAGTTCTTC.

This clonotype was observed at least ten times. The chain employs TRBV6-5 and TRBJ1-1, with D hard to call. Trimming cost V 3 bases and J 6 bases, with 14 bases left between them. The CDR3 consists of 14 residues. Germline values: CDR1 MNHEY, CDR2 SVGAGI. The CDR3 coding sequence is TGTGCCAGCAGTTATGAGAGGGCATCCCCTGAAGCTTTCTTT. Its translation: CASSYERASPEAFF.

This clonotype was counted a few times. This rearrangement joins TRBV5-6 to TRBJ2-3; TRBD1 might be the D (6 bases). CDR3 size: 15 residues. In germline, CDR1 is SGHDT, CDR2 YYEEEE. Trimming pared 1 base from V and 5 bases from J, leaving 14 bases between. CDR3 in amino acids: CASSLFGRGRDTQYF. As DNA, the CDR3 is TGTGCCAGCAGCTTGTTCGGCAGGGGACGAGATACGCAGTATTTT.

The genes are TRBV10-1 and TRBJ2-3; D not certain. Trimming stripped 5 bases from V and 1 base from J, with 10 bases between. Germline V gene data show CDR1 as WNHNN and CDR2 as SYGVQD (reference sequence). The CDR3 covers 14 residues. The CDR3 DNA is TGCGCCAGCAGTAAAGGAACAGGCACAGATACGCAGTATTTT. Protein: CASSKGTGTDTQYF.

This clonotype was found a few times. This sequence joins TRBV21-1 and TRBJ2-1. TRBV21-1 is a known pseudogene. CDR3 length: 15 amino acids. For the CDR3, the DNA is TGTGCCAGCAGCAAAGGGCTACCCGACTTCAATGAGCAGTTCTTC. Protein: CASSKGLPDFNEQFF.

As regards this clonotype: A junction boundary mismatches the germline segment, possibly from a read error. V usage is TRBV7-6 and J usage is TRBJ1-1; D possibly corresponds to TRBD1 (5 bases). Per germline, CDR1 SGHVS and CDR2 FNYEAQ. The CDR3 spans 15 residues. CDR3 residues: CASSLVWGGNAEAFF. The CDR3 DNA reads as TGTGCCAGCAGCTTAGTCTGGGGGGGGAACGCTGAAGCTTTCTTT. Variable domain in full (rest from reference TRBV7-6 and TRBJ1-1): GAGVSQSPRYKVTKRGQDVALRCDPISGHVSLYWYRQALGQGPEFLTYFNYEAQQDKSGLPNDRFSAERPEGSISTLTIQRTEQRDSAMYRCASSLVWGGNAEAFFGQGTRLTVV.

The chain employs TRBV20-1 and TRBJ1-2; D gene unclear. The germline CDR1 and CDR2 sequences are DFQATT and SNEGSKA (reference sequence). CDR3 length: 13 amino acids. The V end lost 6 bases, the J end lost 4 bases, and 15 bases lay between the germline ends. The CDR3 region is CSADDGNLYGYTF. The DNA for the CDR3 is TGCAGTGCAGATGATGGCAACCTCTATGGCTACACCTTC.

The CDR3 DNA follows: TGCGCCAGCAGCTTGGATCAGAATTCCTATGGCTACACCTTC. Translating it yields CASSLDQNSYGYTF. The chain uses TRBV5-1 and TRBJ1-2; D is uncertain. V lost 0 bases to trimming and J lost 4 bases, with 10 bases between them. CDR1 and CDR2 from the germline V gene are SGHRS and YFSETQ. The CDR3 covers 14 residues.

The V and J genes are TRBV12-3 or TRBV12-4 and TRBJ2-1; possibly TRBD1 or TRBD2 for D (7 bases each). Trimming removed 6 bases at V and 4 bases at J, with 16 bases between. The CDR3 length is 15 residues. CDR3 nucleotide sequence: TGTGCCAGCAGCCAGGGGGGGACCCTGTACAATGAGCAGTTCTTC. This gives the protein CASSQGGTLYNEQFF.

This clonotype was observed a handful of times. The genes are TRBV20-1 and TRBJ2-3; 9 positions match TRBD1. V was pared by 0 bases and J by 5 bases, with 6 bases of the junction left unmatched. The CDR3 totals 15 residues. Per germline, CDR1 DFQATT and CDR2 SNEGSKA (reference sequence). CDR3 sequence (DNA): TGCAGTGCTAGAGATTGGGGACAGGGACTAGATACGCAGTATTTT. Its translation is CSARDWGQGLDTQYF.

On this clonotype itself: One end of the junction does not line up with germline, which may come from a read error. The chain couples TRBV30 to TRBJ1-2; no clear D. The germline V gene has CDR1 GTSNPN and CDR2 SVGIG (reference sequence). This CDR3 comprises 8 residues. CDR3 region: CAWSRVIF. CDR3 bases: TGTGCCTGGAGTCGGGTCATCTTC.

The CDR3 sequence is CASSFTGFGNNEQFF. The DNA for the CDR3 is TGTGCCAGCAGCTTTACAGGGTTTGGGAACAATGAGCAGTTCTTC. This chain uses TRBV7-2 with TRBJ2-1, with D possibly being TRBD1 (6 bases). V dropped 3 bases and J dropped 5 bases, with 14 bases sitting between them. This CDR3 has 15 residues. CDR1 is SGHTA, CDR2 FQGNSA, per germline.

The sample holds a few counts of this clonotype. In DNA form, the CDR3 reads TGTGCCAGCAGCGTAGGTAGGGTGCCGGGACTGGACTCGCGGGAGACCCAGTACTTC. Its protein product is CASSVGRVPGLDSRETQYF. The chain carries TRBV9 and TRBJ2-5; perhaps TRBD2 as D (6 bases). This CDR3 contains 19 residues. CDR1 and CDR2 from the germline V gene are SGDLS and YYNGEE. Deletions cut 0 bases from V and 5 bases from J, with 26 bases between.

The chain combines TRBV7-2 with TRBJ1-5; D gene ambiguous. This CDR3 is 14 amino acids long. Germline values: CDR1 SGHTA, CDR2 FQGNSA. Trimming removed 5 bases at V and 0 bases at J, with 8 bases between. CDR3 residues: CASSSYRSNQPQHF. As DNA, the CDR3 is TGTGCCAGCAGCAGTTACCGTAGCAATCAGCCCCAGCATTTT.

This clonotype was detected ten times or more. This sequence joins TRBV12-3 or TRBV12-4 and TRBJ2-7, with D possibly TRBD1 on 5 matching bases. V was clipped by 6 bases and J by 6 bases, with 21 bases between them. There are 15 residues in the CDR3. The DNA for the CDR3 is TGTGCCAGCAGATCTGACAGATCCTACGGCAGCGAGCAGTACTTC. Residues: CASRSDRSYGSEQYF.

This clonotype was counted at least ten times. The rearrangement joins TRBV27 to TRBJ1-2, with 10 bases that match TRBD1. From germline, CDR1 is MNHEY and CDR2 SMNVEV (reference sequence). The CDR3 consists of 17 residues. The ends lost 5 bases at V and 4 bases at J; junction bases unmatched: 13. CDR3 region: CASSPADRGPVLYGYTF. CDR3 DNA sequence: TGTGCCAGCAGTCCCGCAGACAGGGGGCCAGTACTCTATGGCTACACCTTC.

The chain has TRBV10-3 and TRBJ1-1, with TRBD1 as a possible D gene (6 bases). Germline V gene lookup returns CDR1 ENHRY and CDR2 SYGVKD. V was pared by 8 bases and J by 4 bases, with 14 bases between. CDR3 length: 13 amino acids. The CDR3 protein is CAIGGGDGTEAFF. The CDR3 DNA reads TGTGCCATCGGGGGCGGTGACGGCACTGAAGCTTTCTTT.

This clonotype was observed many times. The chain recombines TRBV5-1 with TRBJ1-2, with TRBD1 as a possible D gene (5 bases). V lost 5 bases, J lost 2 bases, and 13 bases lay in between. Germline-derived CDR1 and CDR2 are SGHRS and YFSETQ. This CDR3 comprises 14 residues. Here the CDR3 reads CASRSPDKNYGYTF. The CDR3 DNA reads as TGCGCCAGCAGATCACCGGACAAGAACTATGGCTACACCTTC.

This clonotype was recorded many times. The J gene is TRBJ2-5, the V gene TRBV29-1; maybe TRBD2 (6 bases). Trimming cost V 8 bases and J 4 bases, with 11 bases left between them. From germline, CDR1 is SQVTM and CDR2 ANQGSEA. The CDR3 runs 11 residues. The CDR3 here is CSLRESETQYF. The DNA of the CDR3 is TGCAGCCTCCGGGAGTCAGAGACCCAGTACTTC.

CDR3 coding DNA: TGTGCCAGCAGTTCACTCTGGGGCCCGAGGACCGGGGAGCTGTTTTTT. This codes for CASSSLWGPRTGELFF. The V call is TRBV9, the J call TRBJ2-2; a weak D match, TRBD1 (5 bases). Trimming took off 5 bases at V and 5 bases at J, with 19 bases between the two ends. Germline-derived CDR1 and CDR2 are SGDLS and YYNGEE. The CDR3 loop spans 16 amino acids.

The CDR3 DNA sequence: TGTGCCAGCAGCCTTGCGGTTGAAGCTTTCTTT. Protein: CASSLAVEAFF. The chain is built from TRBV7-9 and TRBJ1-1; D unclear. V gave up 5 bases and J gave up 7 bases, with 8 bases separating them. Germline V lookup: CDR1 SEHNR, CDR2 FQNEAQ (reference sequence). The CDR3 contains 11 residues.

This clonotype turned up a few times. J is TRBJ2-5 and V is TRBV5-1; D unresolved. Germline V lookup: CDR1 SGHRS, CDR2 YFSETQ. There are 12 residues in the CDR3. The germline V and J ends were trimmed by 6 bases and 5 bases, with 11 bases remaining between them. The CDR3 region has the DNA TGCGCCAGCAACGACTTGTGGGAGACCCAGTACTTC. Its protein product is CASNDLWETQYF.

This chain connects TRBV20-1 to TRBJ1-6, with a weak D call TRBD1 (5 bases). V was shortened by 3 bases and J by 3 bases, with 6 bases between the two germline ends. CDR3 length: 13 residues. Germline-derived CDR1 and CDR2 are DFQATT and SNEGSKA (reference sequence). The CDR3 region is CSARTDYNSPLHF. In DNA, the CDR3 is TGCAGTGCTAGGACAGACTATAATTCACCCCTCCACTTT.

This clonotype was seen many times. The CDR3 nucleotides are TGTGCCAGCAGCTACGGGACGGGTACCTACGAGCAGTACTTC. Its translation: CASSYGTGTYEQYF. V is TRBV7-2 and J is TRBJ2-7, with D perhaps assigned TRBD1 or TRBD2 (5 bases each). Germline CDR1 SGHTA, CDR2 FQGNSA. This CDR3 is 14 amino acids long. Trimming removed 4 bases at V and 2 bases at J, with 12 bases between.

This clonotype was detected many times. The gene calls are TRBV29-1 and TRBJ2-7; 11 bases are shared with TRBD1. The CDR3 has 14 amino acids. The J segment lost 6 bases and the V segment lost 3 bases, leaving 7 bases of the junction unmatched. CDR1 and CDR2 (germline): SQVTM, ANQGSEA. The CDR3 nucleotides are TGCAGCGTTGATCCGGGACAGGGGGGATTCGAGCAGTACTTC. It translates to CSVDPGQGGFEQYF.

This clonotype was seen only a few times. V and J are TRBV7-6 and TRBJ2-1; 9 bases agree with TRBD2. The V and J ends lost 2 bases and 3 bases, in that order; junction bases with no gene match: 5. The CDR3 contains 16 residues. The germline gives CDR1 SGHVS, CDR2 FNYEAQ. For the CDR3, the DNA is TGTGCCAGCAGCTTAATGCCGACTAGCGGCTACAATGAGCAGTTCTTC. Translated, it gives CASSLMPTSGYNEQFF. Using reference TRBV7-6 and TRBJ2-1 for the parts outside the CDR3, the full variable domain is GAGVSQSPRYKVTKRGQDVALRCDPISGHVSLYWYRQALGQGPEFLTYFNYEAQQDKSGLPNDRFSAERPEGSISTLTIQRTEQRDSAMYRCASSLMPTSGYNEQFFGPGTRLTVL.

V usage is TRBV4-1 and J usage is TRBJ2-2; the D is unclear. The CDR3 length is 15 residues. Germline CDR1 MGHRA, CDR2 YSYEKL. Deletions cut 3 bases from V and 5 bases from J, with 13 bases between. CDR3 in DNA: TGCGCCAGCAGCCAGGCCCTGCCGGTAACCGGGGAGCTGTTTTTT. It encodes CASSQALPVTGELFF.

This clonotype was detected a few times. The CDR3 DNA reads as TGCAGTGCCTCTCGTCCGGGACAGGCCATGTATAATTCACCCCTCCACTTT. It translates to CSASRPGQAMYNSPLHF. This rearrangement joins TRBV20-1 to TRBJ1-6, with 8 bases lining up with TRBD1. CDR3 length: 17 amino acids. Germline CDR1 DFQATT, CDR2 SNEGSKA (reference sequence). J gave up 4 bases and V 6 bases, and 14 bases lay outside the gene matches.

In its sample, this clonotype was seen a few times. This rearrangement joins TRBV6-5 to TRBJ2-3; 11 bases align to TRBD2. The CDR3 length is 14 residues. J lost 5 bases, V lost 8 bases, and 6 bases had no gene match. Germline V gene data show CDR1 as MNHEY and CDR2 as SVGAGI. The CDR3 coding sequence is TGTGCCAGCCAGTTTAGCGGGAGGGGAGATACGCAGTATTTT. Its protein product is CASQFSGRGDTQYF.

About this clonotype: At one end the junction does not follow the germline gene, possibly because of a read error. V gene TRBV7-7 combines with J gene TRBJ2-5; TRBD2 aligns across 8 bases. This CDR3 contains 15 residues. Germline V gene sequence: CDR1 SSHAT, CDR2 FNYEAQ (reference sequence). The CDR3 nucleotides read TGTGCTAGCAGCCCGCCGGGGTCGGGAGGGGAGACCCAGTACTTC. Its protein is CASSPPGSGGETQYF.